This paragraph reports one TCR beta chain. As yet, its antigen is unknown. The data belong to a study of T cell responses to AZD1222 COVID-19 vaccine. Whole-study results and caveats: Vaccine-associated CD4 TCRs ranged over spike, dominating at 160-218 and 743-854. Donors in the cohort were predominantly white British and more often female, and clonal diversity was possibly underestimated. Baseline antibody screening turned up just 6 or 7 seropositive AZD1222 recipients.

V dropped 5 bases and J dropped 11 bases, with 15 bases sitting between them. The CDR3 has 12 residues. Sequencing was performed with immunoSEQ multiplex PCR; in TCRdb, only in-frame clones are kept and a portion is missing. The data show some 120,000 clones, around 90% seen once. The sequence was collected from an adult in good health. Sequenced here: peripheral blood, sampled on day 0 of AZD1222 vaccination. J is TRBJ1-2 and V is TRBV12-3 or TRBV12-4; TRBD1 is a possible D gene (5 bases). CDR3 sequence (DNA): TGTGCCAGCAGTCGGACCCAAGGGGAATACACCTTC. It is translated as CASSRTQGEYTF.